The entry below describes one TCR beta chain. This sample was taken from a study of immune characterization of retroperitoneal liposarcoma. Trimming removed 0 bases at V and 10 bases at J, with 16 bases between. The V gene's germline CDR1 is MNHNS and CDR2 SASEGT. The CDR3 consists of 15 residues. TCRdb redid the calling of the PCR reads with MiXCR, one entry per CDR3 protein. The table shows around 4,600 distinct CDR3 sequences, with around a third occurring only once. Sequenced material: tumor tissue. This chain links TRBV6-1 with TRBJ2-1; the D gene is possibly TRBD1 (6 bases). The clonotype comes from a female donor with retroperitoneal liposarcoma. The CDR3 DNA reads TGTGCCAGCAGTGAAGCGACAGGCGACTCCTACGAGCAGTTCTTC. It specifies CASSEATGDSYEQFF.